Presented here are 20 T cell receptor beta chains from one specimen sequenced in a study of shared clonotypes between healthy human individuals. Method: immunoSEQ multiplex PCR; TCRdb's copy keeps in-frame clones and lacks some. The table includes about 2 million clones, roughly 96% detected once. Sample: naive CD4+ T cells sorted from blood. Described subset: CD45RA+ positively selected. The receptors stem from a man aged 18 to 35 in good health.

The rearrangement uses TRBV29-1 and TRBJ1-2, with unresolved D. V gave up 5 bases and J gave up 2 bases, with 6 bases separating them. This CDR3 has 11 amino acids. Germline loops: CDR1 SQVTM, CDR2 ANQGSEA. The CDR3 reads CSVWQNYGYTF. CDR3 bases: TGCAGCGTTTGGCAAAACTATGGCTACACCTTC. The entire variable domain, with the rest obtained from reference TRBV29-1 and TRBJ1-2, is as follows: SAVISQKPSRDICQRGTSLTIQCQVDSQVTMMFWYRQQPGQSLTLIATANQGSEATYESGFVIDKFPISRPNLTFSTLTVSNMSPEDSSIYLCSVWQNYGYTFGSGTRLTVV.

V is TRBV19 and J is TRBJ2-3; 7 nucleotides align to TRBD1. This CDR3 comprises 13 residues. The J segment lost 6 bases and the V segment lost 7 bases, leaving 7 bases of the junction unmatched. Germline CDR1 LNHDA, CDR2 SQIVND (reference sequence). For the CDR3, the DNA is TGTGCCAGTACCCACAGGGGCTTCGATACGCAGTATTTT. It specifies CASTHRGFDTQYF.

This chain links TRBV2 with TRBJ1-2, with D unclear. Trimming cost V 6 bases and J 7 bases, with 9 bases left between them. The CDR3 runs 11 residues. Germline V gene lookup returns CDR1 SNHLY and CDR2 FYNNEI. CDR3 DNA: TGTGCCAGCAGCCGGGGTGCTGGCTACACCTTC. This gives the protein CASSRGAGYTF.

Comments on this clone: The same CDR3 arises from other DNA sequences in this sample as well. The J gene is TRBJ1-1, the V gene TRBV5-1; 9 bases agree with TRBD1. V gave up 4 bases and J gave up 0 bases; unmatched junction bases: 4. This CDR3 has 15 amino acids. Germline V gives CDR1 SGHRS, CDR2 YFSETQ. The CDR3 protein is CASSPGQGMNTEAFF. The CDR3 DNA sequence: TGCGCCAGCAGCCCGGGACAGGGTATGAACACTGAAGCTTTCTTT.

The CDR3 loop reads CASRTGTEIYEQYF. The CDR3 DNA reads TGTGCCAGCAGGACCGGGACAGAAATCTACGAGCAGTACTTC. The chain couples TRBV28 to TRBJ2-7, with TRBD1 matching 7 bases. The CDR3 covers 14 residues. J lost 3 bases, V lost 6 bases, and 8 bases had no gene match. The germline V gene encodes CDR1 MDHEN and CDR2 SYDVKM.

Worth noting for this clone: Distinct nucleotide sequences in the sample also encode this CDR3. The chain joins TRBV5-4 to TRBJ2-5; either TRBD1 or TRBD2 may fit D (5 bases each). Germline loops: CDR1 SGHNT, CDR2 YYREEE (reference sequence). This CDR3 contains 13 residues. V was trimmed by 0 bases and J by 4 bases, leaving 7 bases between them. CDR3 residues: CASSLVGVETQYF. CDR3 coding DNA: TGTGCCAGCAGCTTGGTGGGGGTAGAGACCCAGTACTTC.

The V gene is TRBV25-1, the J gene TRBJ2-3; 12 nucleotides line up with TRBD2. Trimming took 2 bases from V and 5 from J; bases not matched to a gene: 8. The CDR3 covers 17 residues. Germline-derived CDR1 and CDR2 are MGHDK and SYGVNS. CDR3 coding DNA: TGTGCCAGCAGTGAAAGGGCTAGCGGGGGGGCTGAAGATACGCAGTATTTT. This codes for CASSERASGGAEDTQYF.

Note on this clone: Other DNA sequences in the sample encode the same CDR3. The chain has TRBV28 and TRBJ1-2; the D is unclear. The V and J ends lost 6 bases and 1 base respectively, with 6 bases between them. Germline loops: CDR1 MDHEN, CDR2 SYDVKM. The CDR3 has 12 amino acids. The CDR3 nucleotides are TGTGCCAGCAGCCCTCGTAACTATGGCTACACCTTC. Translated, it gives CASSPRNYGYTF.

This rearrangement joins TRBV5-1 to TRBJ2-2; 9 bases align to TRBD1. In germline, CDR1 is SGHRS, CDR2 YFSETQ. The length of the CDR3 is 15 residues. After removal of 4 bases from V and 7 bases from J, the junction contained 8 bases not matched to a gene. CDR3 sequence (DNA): TGCGCCAGCAGCCAAGGGACAGGGTCAGGCGGGGAGCTGTTTTTT. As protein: CASSQGTGSGGELFF.

Here the CDR3 reads CASSLGPGEPYEQYF. The CDR3, as DNA: TGCGCCAGCAGCTTGGGGCCAGGCGAGCCCTACGAGCAGTACTTC. The genes are TRBV5-1 and TRBJ2-7; D is unresolved. The V end lost 0 bases, the J end lost 2 bases, and 12 bases lay between the germline ends. Germline values: CDR1 SGHRS, CDR2 YFSETQ. The CDR3 consists of 15 residues.

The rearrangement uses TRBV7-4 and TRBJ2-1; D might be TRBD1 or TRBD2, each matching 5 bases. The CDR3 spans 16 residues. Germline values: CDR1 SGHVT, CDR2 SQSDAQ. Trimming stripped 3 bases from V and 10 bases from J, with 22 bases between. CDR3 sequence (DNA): TGTGCCAGCAGCTTTCATGTGGGAGATTGGGGCGGGGAGCAGTTCTTC. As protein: CASSFHVGDWGGEQFF.

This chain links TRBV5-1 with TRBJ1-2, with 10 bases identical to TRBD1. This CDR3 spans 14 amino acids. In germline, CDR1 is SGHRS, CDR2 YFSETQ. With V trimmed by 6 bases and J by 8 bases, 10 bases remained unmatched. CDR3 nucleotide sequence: TGCGCCAGCAACCCGGGACAGGGGACTAGCGGCTACACCTTC. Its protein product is CASNPGQGTSGYTF.

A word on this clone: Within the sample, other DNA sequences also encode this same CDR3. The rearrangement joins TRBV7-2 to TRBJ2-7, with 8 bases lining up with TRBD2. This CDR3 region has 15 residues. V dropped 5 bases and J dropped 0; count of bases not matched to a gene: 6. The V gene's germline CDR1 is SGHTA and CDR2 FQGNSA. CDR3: CASSRASGYSYEQYF. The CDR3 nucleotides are TGTGCCAGCAGCAGGGCTAGCGGGTACTCCTACGAGCAGTACTTC.

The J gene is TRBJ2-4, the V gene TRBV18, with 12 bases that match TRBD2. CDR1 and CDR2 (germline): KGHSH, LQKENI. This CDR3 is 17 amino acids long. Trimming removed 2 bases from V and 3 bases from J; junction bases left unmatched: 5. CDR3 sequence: CASSPAGTSGYKNIQYF. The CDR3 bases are TGTGCCAGCTCACCAGCGGGGACTAGCGGGTACAAAAACATTCAGTACTTC.

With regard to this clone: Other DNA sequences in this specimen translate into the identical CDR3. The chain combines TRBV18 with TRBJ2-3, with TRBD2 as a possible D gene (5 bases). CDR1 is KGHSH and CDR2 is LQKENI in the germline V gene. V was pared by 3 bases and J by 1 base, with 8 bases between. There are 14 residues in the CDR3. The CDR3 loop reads CASSPPSRTDTQYF. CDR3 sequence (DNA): TGTGCCAGCTCACCGCCTAGCCGCACAGATACGCAGTATTTT.

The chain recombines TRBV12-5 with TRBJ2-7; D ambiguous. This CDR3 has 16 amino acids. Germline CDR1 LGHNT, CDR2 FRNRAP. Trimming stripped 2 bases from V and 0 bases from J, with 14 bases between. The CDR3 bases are TGTGCTAGTGGTTTGTGTCTGGACGCGAGCTCCTACGAGCAGTACTTC. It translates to CASGLCLDASSYEQYF.

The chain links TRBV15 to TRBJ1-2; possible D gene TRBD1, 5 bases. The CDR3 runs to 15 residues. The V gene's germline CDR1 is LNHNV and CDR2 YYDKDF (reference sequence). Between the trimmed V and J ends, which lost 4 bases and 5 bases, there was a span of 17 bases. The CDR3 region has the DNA TGTGCCACCAGCACAGGGAGAACTGACTGGTATGGCTACACCTTC. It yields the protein CATSTGRTDWYGYTF.

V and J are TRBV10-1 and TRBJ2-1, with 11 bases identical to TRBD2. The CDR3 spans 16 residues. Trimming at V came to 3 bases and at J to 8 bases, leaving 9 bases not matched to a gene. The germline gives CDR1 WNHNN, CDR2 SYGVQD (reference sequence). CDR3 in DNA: TGCGCCAGCAGTGAAAAAACTAGCGGGAGCGTGGATGAGCAGTTCTTC. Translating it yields CASSEKTSGSVDEQFF.

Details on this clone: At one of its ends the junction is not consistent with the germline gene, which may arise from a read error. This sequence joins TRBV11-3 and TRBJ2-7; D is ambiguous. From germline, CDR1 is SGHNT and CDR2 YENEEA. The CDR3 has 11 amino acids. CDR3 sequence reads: CASSLDGVLHF. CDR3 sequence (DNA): TGTGCCAGCAGCTTAGACGGAGTATTGCACTTC.

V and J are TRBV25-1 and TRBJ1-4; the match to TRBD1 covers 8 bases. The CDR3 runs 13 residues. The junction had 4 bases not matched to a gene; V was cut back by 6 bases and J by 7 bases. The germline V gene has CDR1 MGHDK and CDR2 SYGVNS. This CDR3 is CASRTGGSEKLFF. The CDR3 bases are TGTGCCAGCAGAACAGGGGGGAGTGAAAAACTGTTTTTT.